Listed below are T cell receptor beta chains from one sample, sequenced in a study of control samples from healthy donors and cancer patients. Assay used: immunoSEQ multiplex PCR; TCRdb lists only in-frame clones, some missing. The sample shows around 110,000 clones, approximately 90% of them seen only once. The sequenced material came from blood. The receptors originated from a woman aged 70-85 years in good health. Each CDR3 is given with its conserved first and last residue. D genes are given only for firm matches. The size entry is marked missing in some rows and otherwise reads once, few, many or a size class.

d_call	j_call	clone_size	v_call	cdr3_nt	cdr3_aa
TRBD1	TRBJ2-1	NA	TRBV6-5	TGTGCCGGGGGGTCACAGGGGGGTCCCTACAATGAGCAGTTCTTC	CAGGSQGGPYNEQFF
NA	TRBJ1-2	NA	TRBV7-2	TGTGCCAGCAGCGCCAGGGTTAACTATGGCTACACCTTC	CASSARVNYGYTF
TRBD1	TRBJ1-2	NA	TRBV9	TGTGCCAGCAGTTGGGGACAGGGAAAACTGCAACGTGGCTACACCTTC	CASSWGQGKLQRGYTF
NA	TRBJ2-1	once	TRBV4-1	TGCGCCAGCAGCCCCCGGGGGCAGGGGAGCTCCTACAATGAGCAGTTCTTC	CASSPRGQGSSYNEQFF
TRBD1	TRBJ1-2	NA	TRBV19	TGTGCCAGTAGTATAGGGACAGGGAGAGGCTATGGCTACACCTTC	CASSIGTGRGYGYTF
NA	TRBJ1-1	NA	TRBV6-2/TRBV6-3	TGTGCCAGCAGTTACGGGTCTGCGGACACTGAAGCTTTCTTT	CASSYGSADTEAFF
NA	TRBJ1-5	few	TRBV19	TGTGCCAGTAGTATAGATGATGAGGTAAGCAATCAGCCCCAGCATTTT	CASSIDDEVSNQPQHF
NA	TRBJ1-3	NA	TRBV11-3	TGTGCCAGCAGCTCCACTGGATCTGGAAACACCATATATTTT	CASSSTGSGNTIYF
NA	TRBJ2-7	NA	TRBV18	TGTGCCAGCTCACCAGCCCCGGTCAGGGAAGATGCCTACGAGCAGTACTTC	CASSPAPVREDAYEQYF
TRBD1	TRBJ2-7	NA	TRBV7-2	TGTGCCAGCAGCTACCGGGGGCAGGGGGCGGGGTACGAGCAGTACTTC	CASSYRGQGAGYEQYF
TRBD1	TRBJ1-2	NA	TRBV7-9	TGTGCCAGCAGCTCTACCGGGACAGGGGAAGCCTACACCTTC	CASSSTGTGEAYTF
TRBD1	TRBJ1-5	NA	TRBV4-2	TGTGCCAGCAGCCCCAACGCCGGGACAGGGGATCAGCCCCAGCATTTT	CASSPNAGTGDQPQHF
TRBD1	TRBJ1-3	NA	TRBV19	TGTGCCAGTAGTATAGGGGGCCGGACAGGTTGGAACACCATATATTTT	CASSIGGRTGWNTIYF
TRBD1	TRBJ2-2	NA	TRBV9	TGTGCCAGCAGCGTACAGGGGGACGCGAACACCGGGGAGCTGTTTTTT	CASSVQGDANTGELFF
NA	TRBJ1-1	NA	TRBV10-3	TGTGCCATCAGTGATCAGGACACTGAAGCTTTCTTT	CAISDQDTEAFF
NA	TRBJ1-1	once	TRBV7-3	TGTGCCAGCAGCTTAGAATGGGGGGCTGAAGCTTTCTTT	CASSLEWGAEAFF
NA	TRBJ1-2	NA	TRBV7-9	TGTGCCAGCAGCGATCCGGCGTGGGAGCATTCGGGCTACACCTTC	CASSDPAWEHSGYTF
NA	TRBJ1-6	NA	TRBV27	TGTGCCAGCAGCCCTCACGGACAGCCGACAGGCTCCTATAATTCACCCCTCCACTTT	CASSPHGQPTGSYNSPLHF
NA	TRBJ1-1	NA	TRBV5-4	TGTGCCAGCAGCAGTACCTGGGGGGACACTGAAGCTTTCTTT	CASSSTWGDTEAFF
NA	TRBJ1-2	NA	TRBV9	TGTGCCAGCAGCGACATAGCCGGGCCCCGGGGAAACGGCTACACCTTC	CASSDIAGPRGNGYTF
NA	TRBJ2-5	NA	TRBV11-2	TGTGCCAGCAGCTTCGGAGAGACCCAGTACTTC	CASSFGETQYF
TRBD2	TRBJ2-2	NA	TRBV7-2	TGTGCCAGCAGCAAGGGACTAGCGGGGACCTCGAGCACCGGGGAGCTGTTTTTT	CASSKGLAGTSSTGELFF
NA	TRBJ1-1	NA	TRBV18	TGTGCCAGCTCACCACCTTCGGGAAGGACTGAAGCTTTCTTT	CASSPPSGRTEAFF
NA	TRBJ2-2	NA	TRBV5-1	TGCGCCAGCAGCTTGGTTGGCGGGGAATATTCCGGGGAGCTGTTTTTT	CASSLVGGEYSGELFF
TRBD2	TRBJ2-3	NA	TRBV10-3	TGTGCCATCACTCCCTCCCAGCGGGGGGACGATACGCAGTATTTT	CAITPSQRGDDTQYF
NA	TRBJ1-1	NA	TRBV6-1	TGTGCCAGCAGTGAAGACTGGGGGGCCACTGAAGCTTTCTTT	CASSEDWGATEAFF
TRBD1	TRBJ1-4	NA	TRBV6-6	TGTGCCAGCAGCCTAAAAGCCCGGACAGGGGCCGAAAAACTGTTTTTT	CASSLKARTGAEKLFF
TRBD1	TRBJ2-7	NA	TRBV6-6	TGTGCCAGCAGTTACTTAACAGGGGGTCGCGAGCAGTACTTC	CASSYLTGGREQYF
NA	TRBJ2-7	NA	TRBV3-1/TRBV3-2	TGTGCCAGCAGCCAGGGAGGCTACGAGCAGTACTTC	CASSQGGYEQYF
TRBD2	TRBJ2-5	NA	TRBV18	TGTGCCAGCTCACCAACACGGGGGGTCCGGCAAGAGACCCAGTACTTC	CASSPTRGVRQETQYF
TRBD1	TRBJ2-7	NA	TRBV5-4	TGTGCCAGCAGCTTCCCGGGACAGGGCTCCTACGAGCAGTACTTC	CASSFPGQGSYEQYF
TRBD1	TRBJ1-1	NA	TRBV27	TGTGCCAGCAGTTCCGGACAGGGGGACGGCACTGAAGCTTTCTTT	CASSSGQGDGTEAFF
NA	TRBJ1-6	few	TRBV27	TGTGCCAGCAGGAGCCGGGCCTACAATTCACCCCTCCACTTT	CASRSRAYNSPLHF
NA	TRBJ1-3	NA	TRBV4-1	TGCGCCAGCAGCCAAGACGCGGGCAGCCTTTTCTCTGGAAACACCATATATTTT	CASSQDAGSLFSGNTIYF
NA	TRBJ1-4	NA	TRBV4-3	TGCGCCAGCAGCCAAGAGGGGGGGCTTTATGAAAAACTGTTTTTT	CASSQEGGLYEKLFF
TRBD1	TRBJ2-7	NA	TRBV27	TGTGCCAGCAGTTTAGGTCTGTCCAGGACAGGCTCCTACGAGCAGTACTTC	CASSLGLSRTGSYEQYF
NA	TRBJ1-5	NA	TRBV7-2	TGTGCCAGCAGCTTAGTTGAAGGGATGGATCAGCCCCAGCATTTT	CASSLVEGMDQPQHF
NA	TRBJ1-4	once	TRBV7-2	TGTGCCAGCAGCTTCCTCCTGGGCGCCCTTAAATTGAAACTGTTTTTT	CASSFLLGALKLKLFF
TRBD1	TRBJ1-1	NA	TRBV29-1	TGCAGCGTTAGGACAGGGGATTCTGGTGAAGCTTTCTTT	CSVRTGDSGEAFF
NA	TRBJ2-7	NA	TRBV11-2	TGTGCCAGCAGCTTAGTCCCGGGACCTTACGAGCAGTACTTC	CASSLVPGPYEQYF